Listed below are T cell receptor beta chains from one sample, sequenced in a study of blood T cell repertoires in COVID-19. Libraries were prepared by immunoSEQ multiplex PCR; TCRdb keeps only in-frame clonotypes and omits some of them. The table has tens of thousands of clones, just over 85% seen once. Sequencing input: peripheral blood. These receptors all stem from a middle-aged man with acute or convalescent COVID-19. The CDR3 runs from the conserved cysteine through the conserved F or W. D genes are given only for firm matches. For some rows the clone size is stated as once, few or many, or as a class when expanded; others skip it.

d_call | j_call | v_call | clone_size | cdr3_length | cdr3_nt | cdr3_aa
TRBD1 | TRBJ1-1 | TRBV19 | NA | 14 | TGTGCCAGTATGCCGGGACAGGGCTACACTGAAGCTTTCTTT | CASMPGQGYTEAFF
TRBD1 | TRBJ1-2 | TRBV30 | NA | 16 | TGTGCCTGGAGTGTTTTAGGGGGCGCCCCTAGGTATGGCTACACCTTC | CAWSVLGGAPRYGYTF
NA | TRBJ1-5 | TRBV5-1 | NA | 16 | TGCGCCAGCAGCTTGGTGTCGGGACAACCCAATCAGCCCCAGCATTTT | CASSLVSGQPNQPQHF
TRBD1 | TRBJ2-3 | TRBV7-8 | NA | 16 | TGTGCCAGCAGCTCGAACCGGGACAGGGTGACAGATACGCAGTATTTT | CASSSNRDRVTDTQYF
NA | TRBJ1-1 | TRBV11-3 | NA | 13 | TGTGCCAGCAGCCACGGACAGAACACTGAAGCTTTCTTT | CASSHGQNTEAFF
TRBD1 | TRBJ1-2 | TRBV2 | NA | 14 | TGTGCCAGTAACCTGGGACAGCCTAACTATGGCTACACCTTC | CASNLGQPNYGYTF
TRBD1 | TRBJ1-5 | TRBV7-6 | NA | 16 | TGTGCCAGCAGCTTGGGACAGGGGGGGAACAATCAGCCCCAGCATTTT | CASSLGQGGNNQPQHF
NA | TRBJ2-3 | TRBV2 | NA | 13 | TGTGCCAGCAGTGGTCGAGGCGCAGATACGCAGTATTTT | CASSGRGADTQYF
NA | TRBJ2-7 | TRBV11-2 | NA | 13 | TGTGCCAGCAGCCTCGGACAGCACTACGAGCAGTACTTC | CASSLGQHYEQYF
NA | TRBJ2-2 | TRBV6-5 | NA | 14 | TGTGCCAGCAGGCTGACTTGGGAGAGCGGGGAGCTGTTTTTT | CASRLTWESGELFF
TRBD1 | TRBJ2-5 | TRBV6-1 | NA | 14 | TGTGCCAGCAGTGAGGCTACAGGGGCGGAGACCCAGTACTTC | CASSEATGAETQYF
NA | TRBJ2-1 | TRBV2 | NA | 12 | TGTGCCAGCATAGCCGTCAACAATGAGCAGTTCTTC | CASIAVNNEQFF
NA | TRBJ2-1 | TRBV28 | once | 12 | TGTGCCAGCAGTCCCCCGGACTGGAATCAGTTCTTC | CASSPPDWNQFF
NA | TRBJ2-7 | TRBV5-1 | NA | 13 | TGCGCCAGCAGCAAACAGGGTTCCTACGAGCAGTACTTC | CASSKQGSYEQYF
NA | TRBJ2-5 | TRBV24-1 | NA | 12 | TGTGCCACCCCCCCCTACTATGAGACCCAGTACTTC | CATPPYYETQYF
NA | TRBJ1-6 | TRBV5-4 | NA | 15 | TGTGCCAGCAGCTTGGCGGGCCGAGGGAATTCACCCCTCCACTTT | CASSLAGRGNSPLHF
NA | TRBJ1-1 | TRBV6-5 | NA | 16 | TGTGCCAGCAGTTCCCGACGGTGGGGCATGAACACTGAAGCTTTCTTT | CASSSRRWGMNTEAFF
NA | TRBJ2-3 | TRBV4-1 | NA | 17 | TGCGCCAGCAGCCTCAGGGGGGACGGGACGACGATTGGTACGCAGTATTTT | CASSLRGDGTTIGTQYF
NA | TRBJ1-4 | TRBV7-9 | NA | 16 | TGTGCCAGCAGCCAAATGGTTGGGAGGCTTAATGAAAAACTGTTTTTT | CASSQMVGRLNEKLFF
TRBD1 | TRBJ2-3 | TRBV28 | once | 16 | TGTGCCAGCAGTTCGGGGACAGGGTATGGCACAGATACGCAGTATTTT | CASSSGTGYGTDTQYF
TRBD2 | TRBJ2-1 | TRBV11-3 | NA | 14 | TGTGCCAGCACCCGGGGGGGCCTCGACAATGAGCAGTTCTTC | CASTRGGLDNEQFF
NA | TRBJ2-5 | TRBV5-4 | NA | 16 | TGTGCCAGCAGCTTGGCCCTTCGGTCTGAGAGGGAGACCCAGTACTTC | CASSLALRSERETQYF
TRBD2 | TRBJ2-3 | TRBV5-1 | NA | 16 | TGCGCCAGCAGCTTGGAGGGTAGACTAGCAGCAGATACGCAGTATTTT | CASSLEGRLAADTQYF
NA | TRBJ1-2 | TRBV9 | NA | 17 | TGTGCCAGCAGCCCCTTTGAAGTTCCACGATACTCCTATGGCTACACCTTC | CASSPFEVPRYSYGYTF
NA | TRBJ1-4 | TRBV19 | once | 14 | TGTGCCAGTAGTATCCCAGGGAAGAATGAAAAACTGTTTTTT | CASSIPGKNEKLFF
NA | TRBJ1-2 | TRBV10-2 | NA | 16 | TGCGCCAGCAGTGATCCTGCCTGGGGGCGGTTCTATGGCTACACCTTC | CASSDPAWGRFYGYTF
NA | TRBJ1-6 | TRBV6-4 | NA | 19 | TGTGCCAGCAGTGACTCCGGTTCGACACAGAGCTCCTATAATTCACCCCTCCACTTT | CASSDSGSTQSSYNSPLHF
TRBD1 | TRBJ2-1 | TRBV30 | NA | 14 | TGTGCCTGGGCGGCGGGACAGGGAATCGGTGAGCAGTTCTTC | CAWAAGQGIGEQFF
NA | TRBJ1-4 | TRBV20-1 | NA | 14 | TGCAGTGCTAGTATCCCAGGTTCTAATGAAAAACTGTTTTTT | CSASIPGSNEKLFF
TRBD2 | TRBJ2-7 | TRBV5-1 | NA | 17 | TGCGCCAGCAGCCACGGACTAGCGCCCTCGAGCTCCTACGAGCAGTACTTC | CASSHGLAPSSSYEQYF
NA | TRBJ2-3 | TRBV4-2 | NA | 19 | TGTGCCAGCAGCCGCGAAGAGGGAGAAACGGGGGACGGAACAGATACGCAGTATTTT | CASSREEGETGDGTDTQYF
NA | TRBJ1-1 | TRBV19 | NA | 14 | TGTGCCAGTAGTGTAACAGGGTCGGGGACTGAAGCTTTCTTT | CASSVTGSGTEAFF
NA | TRBJ1-4 | TRBV5-6 | NA | 16 | TGTGCCAGCAGCTCCCGTAGGGGGGGACTGAGCGAAAAACTGTTTTTT | CASSSRRGGLSEKLFF
TRBD2 | TRBJ2-1 | TRBV6-1 | NA | 16 | TGTGCCAGCAGTGATCTAGCGGGGGGCTCCTACAATGAGCAGTTCTTC | CASSDLAGGSYNEQFF
TRBD1 | TRBJ2-2 | TRBV6-5 | NA | 15 | TGTGCCAGCAAACTGGGACAGACCAACACCGGGGAGCTGTTTTTT | CASKLGQTNTGELFF
TRBD2 | TRBJ2-1 | TRBV5-6 | NA | 15 | TGTGCCAGCAGCGACGACCCCCTCCTAGCGGATGAGCAGTTCTTC | CASSDDPLLADEQFF
TRBD2 | TRBJ2-7 | TRBV5-4 | NA | 15 | TGTGCCAGCAGCTTGGGGGGACTAGCGGGAGACGAGCAGTACTTC | CASSLGGLAGDEQYF
TRBD1 | TRBJ1-4 | TRBV28 | NA | 15 | TGTGCCAGCAGGGAACCTACAGGGGGAAATGAAAAACTGTTTTTT | CASREPTGGNEKLFF
NA | TRBJ1-2 | TRBV5-4 | NA | 13 | TGTGCCAGCAGCGAGGACAGCACGTCAGGCTACACCTTC | CASSEDSTSGYTF
NA | TRBJ1-5 | TRBV7-9 | NA | 13 | TGTGCCAGCAGCTTAGAGGGGGTTCAGCCCCAGCATTTT | CASSLEGVQPQHF
TRBD2 | TRBJ2-1 | TRBV5-1 | NA | 15 | TGCGCCAGCAGCGAAGCGGGGGCCTCCTACAATGAGCAGTTCTTC | CASSEAGASYNEQFF
TRBD1 | TRBJ2-7 | TRBV6-5 | NA | 13 | TGTGCCAGCAGTCTAGACAGGGGCTACGAGCAGTACTTC | CASSLDRGYEQYF
NA | TRBJ1-4 | TRBV19 | NA | 15 | TGTGCCAGTAGTATAATCCATGCAACTAATGAAAAACTGTTTTTT | CASSIIHATNEKLFF
TRBD2 | TRBJ2-1 | TRBV7-3 | once | 15 | TGTGCCAGCAGCTTAATTCTAGCGGGACGGAATGAGCAGTTCTTC | CASSLILAGRNEQFF
NA | TRBJ1-4 | TRBV6-5 | NA | 15 | TGTGCCAGCAGTTACAGGGAGGGGGCTAATGAAAAACTGTTTTTT | CASSYREGANEKLFF
TRBD1 | TRBJ1-6 | TRBV19 | NA | 15 | TGTGCCAGTAGAAGGGGGCAACAAGGCCATTCACCCCTCCACTTT | CASRRGQQGHSPLHF
TRBD1 | TRBJ1-6 | TRBV5-1 | NA | 17 | TGCGCCAGCAGCTTGGGAACCGGGACAGGGCATAATTCACCCCTCCACTTT | CASSLGTGTGHNSPLHF
NA | TRBJ1-2 | TRBV7-9 | NA | 13 | TGTGCCAGCAGCTCCGGGTCCCTGCATGGCTACACCTTC | CASSSGSLHGYTF
TRBD1 | TRBJ2-6 | TRBV4-2 | few | 15 | TGTGCCAGTGGACAGGGGGCTTCCGGGGCCAACGTCCTGACTTTC | CASGQGASGANVLTF
NA | TRBJ2-1 | TRBV10-3 | NA | 16 | TGTGCCATCAGTGAATACAGTTCCAGCTCCTACAATGAGCAGTTCTTC | CAISEYSSSSYNEQFF
NA | TRBJ2-7 | TRBV6-5 | NA | 13 | TGTGCCAGGAAAAGGATAGGGGGAACCGAGCAGTACTTC | CARKRIGGTEQYF